This TCR beta chain was captured by sequencing in a study of T cells after posttransplantation cyclophosphamide. Study observations and caveats: Skin or GI-infiltrating T cells shared few TRB sequences with blood. Donor-recipient repertoire similarity was low at 1-2 months, rising over year one. After PTCy, TRB diversity resembled that of CNI/methotrexate controls.

Germline V gives CDR1 KGHSH, CDR2 LQKENI. With 5 bases clipped from V and 2 bases from J, the junction kept 6 bases outside the gene matches. This CDR3 contains 14 residues. Busulfan-fludarabine conditioning, marrow transplant, and cyclophosphamide on days +3 and +4 were administered. Produced via immunoSEQ multiplex PCR; TCRdb's table is partial and in-frame only. The sample holds 2,000 to 3,000 clones, and no clone turns up only once. There are many counts of this clone. Its target is unknown. The sequence came from a female patient aged 50-59 years who received an allogeneic stem cell transplant from a related donor, was CMV-positive, and had no GVHD. Part of the T cell pool may stem from the graft donor. The specimen was PBMCs, collected 32 days after allogeneic stem cell transplant with posttransplant cyclophosphamide. This rearrangement joins TRBV18 to TRBJ2-7, with TRBD1 identical over 7 bases. DNA for the CDR3: TGTGCCAGCTCATTCGGGACAGAAACCTACGAGCAGTACTTC. The encoded protein is CASSFGTETYEQYF.